This TCR beta chain came from a study of OX40 agonist ivuxolimab in advanced cancers. CDR1 and CDR2 (germline): MDHEN, SYDVKM. Trimming left V 4 bases short and J 4 bases short, with 11 bases between. This CDR3 contains 14 residues. Measured with immunoSEQ multiplex PCR; TCRdb has only the in-frame clones, and not every one. The data show 50,000 to 60,000 clones, around 85% seen once. This chain joins TRBV28 and TRBJ1-3; D perhaps matches TRBD1 (5 bases). The source is an adult with an advanced solid tumor such as melanoma, head and neck, liver or kidney cancer. The sequencing used CD4+ or CD8+ T cells sorted from blood, collected in a trial of the OX40 agonist ivuxolimab. CDR3 residues: CASSSAGFGNTIYF. The CDR3 bases are TGTGCCAGCAGTTCCGCAGGGTTCGGAAACACCATATATTTT.